The 9 T cell receptor beta chains below were found in one sample sequenced in a study of graft-versus-host responses after intestinal transplantation (dated by TCRdb to about 2021). For these receptors, no antigen is known. Preparation of the library involved the immunoSEQ multiplex PCR assay. In TCRdb, the immuneACCESS table is reduced to in-frame sequences with V and J assigned. These tables do not hold every clone; where another copy was compared, an unresolved V gene accounts for under half, and the others remain unexplained. The sample yields some 83,000 clones; 91% were counted once. About 0.1% of the sample belongs to the ten largest clones. The sample's time point, from its label and the paper: cells obtained before transplantation from donor or recipient. The sample consisted of unstimulated CD4+ T cells sorted from spleen or lymph node cells, taken before intestinal transplant. These receptors were obtained from a human donor who received an intestinal transplant.

The V call is TRBV5-5, the J call TRBJ1-1; D is undetermined. Trimming took off 0 bases at V and 4 bases at J, with 13 bases between the two ends. Germline V CDR1 and CDR2: SGHKS, YYEKEE (reference sequence). The CDR3 totals 15 residues. CDR3 DNA sequence: TGTGCCAGCAGCTTGGTCGGAGGGCCGACCACTGAAGCTTTCTTT. Its translation is CASSLVGGPTTEAFF.

This clone was picked up one time. The chain uses TRBV15 and TRBJ1-2; 10 bases fit TRBD1. This CDR3 region has 18 residues. With V trimmed by 0 bases and J by 2 bases, 9 bases remained unmatched. The V gene's germline CDR1 is LNHNV and CDR2 YYDKDF (reference sequence). CDR3 region: CATSRDRDRGRGNYGYTF. The CDR3 DNA reads TGTGCCACCAGCAGAGATAGAGACAGGGGGCGAGGAAACTATGGCTACACCTTC.

The chain has TRBV7-2 and TRBJ1-3; 10 bases align to TRBD1. The CDR3 totals 15 residues. Trimming removed 1 base from V and 8 bases from J; junction bases left unmatched: 5. The germline gives CDR1 SGHTA, CDR2 FQGNSA. The CDR3 here is CASSLVGDRGDTIYF. In nucleotides, the CDR3 is TGTGCCAGCAGCTTAGTGGGGGACAGGGGTGACACCATATATTTT.

The chain combines TRBV10-1 with TRBJ2-3; 11 bases match TRBD2. V shed 5 bases, J shed 2 bases, and the junction held 3 bases outside the gene matches. CDR3 size: 15 residues. The germline V gene encodes CDR1 WNHNN and CDR2 SYGVQD (reference sequence). CDR3 loop: CASSKTSGVTDTQYF. As DNA, the CDR3 is TGCGCCAGCAGTAAGACTAGCGGGGTCACAGATACGCAGTATTTT.

The V call is TRBV21-1, the J call TRBJ2-6; the D call TRBD1 from the table was never checked on the DNA. TRBV21-1 is recorded as a pseudogene. The CDR3 covers 17 residues. CDR3 DNA: TGTGCCAGCAGCAAAGCCGGGACAGACTATGGGGCCAACGTCCTGACTTTC. Translating it yields CASSKAGTDYGANVLTF.

V and J are TRBV6-5 and TRBJ2-7; 7 nucleotides agree with TRBD1. Germline lookup yields CDR1 MNHEY and CDR2 SVGAGI. The CDR3 extends over 14 amino acids. V was pared by 5 bases and J by 3 bases, with 7 bases of the junction left unmatched. This CDR3 reads CASSLGTERYEQYF. The CDR3 DNA reads as TGTGCCAGCAGTCTCGGGACAGAGCGCTACGAGCAGTACTTC.

The chain couples TRBV5-1 to TRBJ2-5, with 7 bases that match TRBD1. Looked up from germline, CDR1 is SGHRS and CDR2 is YFSETQ. This CDR3 contains 15 residues. With V trimmed by 2 bases and J by 5 bases, 9 bases remained unmatched. The CDR3 spells CASSFRQGWEETQYF. CDR3 DNA sequence: TGCGCCAGCAGCTTCAGACAGGGATGGGAGGAGACCCAGTACTTC.

The rearrangement joins TRBV6-6 to TRBJ2-1; 7 bases map to TRBD2. Per germline, CDR1 MNHNY and CDR2 SVGAGI (reference sequence). V lost 6 bases and J lost 2; bases outside the gene matches: 10. This CDR3 comprises 16 residues. CDR3 amino acids: CASRGGREWTYNEQFF. The CDR3 coding sequence is TGTGCCAGCAGGGGGGGGAGGGAATGGACCTACAATGAGCAGTTCTTC.

The rearrangement links TRBV11-2 to TRBJ2-7; 7 positions agree with TRBD1. The CDR3 extends over 14 amino acids. CDR1 and CDR2 from the germline V gene are SGHAT and FQNNGV. With V trimmed by 5 bases and J by 5 bases, 9 bases remained unmatched. CDR3 DNA: TGTGCCAGCAGCCTCGACAGGGTTCCCAACGAGCAGTACTTC. Amino acid sequence: CASSLDRVPNEQYF.